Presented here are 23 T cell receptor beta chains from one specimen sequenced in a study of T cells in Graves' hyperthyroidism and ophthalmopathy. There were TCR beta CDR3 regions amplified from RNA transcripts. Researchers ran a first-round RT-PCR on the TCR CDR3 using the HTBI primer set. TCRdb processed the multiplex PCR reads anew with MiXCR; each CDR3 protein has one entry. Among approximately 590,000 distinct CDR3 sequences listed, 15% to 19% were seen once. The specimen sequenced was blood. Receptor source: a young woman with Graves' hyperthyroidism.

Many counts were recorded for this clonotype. CDR3 loop: CATLVNEQFF. The CDR3 bases are TGTGCCACCCTGGTCAATGAGCAGTTCTTC. The chain carries TRBV2 and TRBJ2-1; D is uncertain. The V and J ends lost 10 bases and 6 bases respectively, with 7 bases between them. CDR1 and CDR2 (germline): SNHLY, FYNNEI. This CDR3 spans 10 amino acids. The full variable domain, rest sourced from reference TRBV2 and TRBJ2-1, is EPEVTQTPSHQVTQMGQEVILRCVPISNHLYFYWYRQILGQKVEFLVSFYNNEISEKSEIFDDQFSVERPDGSNFTLKIRSTKLEDSAMYFCATLVNEQFFGPGTRLTVL.

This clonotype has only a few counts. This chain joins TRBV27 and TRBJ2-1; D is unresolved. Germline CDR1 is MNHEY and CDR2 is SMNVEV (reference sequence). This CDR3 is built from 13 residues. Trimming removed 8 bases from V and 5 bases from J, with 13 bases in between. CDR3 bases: TGTGCCAGCTCGAGGATGGTAGACAATGAGCAGTTCTTC. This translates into CASSRMVDNEQFF.

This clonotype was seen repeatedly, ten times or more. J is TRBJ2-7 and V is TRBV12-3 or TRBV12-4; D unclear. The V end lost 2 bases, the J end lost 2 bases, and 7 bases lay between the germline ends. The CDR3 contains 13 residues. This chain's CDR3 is CASSLRDPYEQYF. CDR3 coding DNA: TGTGCCAGCAGTTTAAGGGATCCCTACGAGCAGTACTTC.

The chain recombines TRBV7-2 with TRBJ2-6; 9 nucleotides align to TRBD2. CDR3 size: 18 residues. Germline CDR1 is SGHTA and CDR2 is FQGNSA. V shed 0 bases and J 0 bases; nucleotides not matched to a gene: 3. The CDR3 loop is CASSLALAGVSGANVLTF. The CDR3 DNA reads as TGTGCCAGCAGCTTAGCGTTAGCGGGAGTCTCTGGGGCCAACGTCCTGACTTTC.

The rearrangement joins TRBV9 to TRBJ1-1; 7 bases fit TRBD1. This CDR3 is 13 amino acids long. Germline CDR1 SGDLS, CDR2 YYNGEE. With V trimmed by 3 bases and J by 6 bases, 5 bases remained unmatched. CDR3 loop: CASSAGGASEAFF. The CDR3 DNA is TGTGCCAGCAGCGCAGGGGGGGCCTCTGAAGCTTTCTTT.

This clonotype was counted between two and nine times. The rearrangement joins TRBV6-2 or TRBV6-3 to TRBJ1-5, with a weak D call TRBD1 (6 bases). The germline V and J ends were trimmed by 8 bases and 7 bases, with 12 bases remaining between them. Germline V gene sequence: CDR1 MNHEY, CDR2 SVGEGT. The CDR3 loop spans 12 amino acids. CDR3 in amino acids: CASLQQGQPQHF. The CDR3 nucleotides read TGTGCCAGCCTACAACAGGGCCAGCCCCAGCATTTT.

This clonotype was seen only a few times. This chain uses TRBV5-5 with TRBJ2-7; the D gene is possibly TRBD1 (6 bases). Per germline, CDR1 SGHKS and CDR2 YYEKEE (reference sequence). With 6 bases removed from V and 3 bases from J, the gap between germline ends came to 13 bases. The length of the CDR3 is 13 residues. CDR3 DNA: TGTGCCAGCACCGGGACACGCAACTACGAGCAGTACTTC. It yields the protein CASTGTRNYEQYF.

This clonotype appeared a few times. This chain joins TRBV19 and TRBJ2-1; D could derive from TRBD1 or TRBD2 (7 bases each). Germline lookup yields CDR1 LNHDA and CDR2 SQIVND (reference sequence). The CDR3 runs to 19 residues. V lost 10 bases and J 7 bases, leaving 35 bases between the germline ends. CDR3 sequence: CATTPGRGGTTPSWNEQFF. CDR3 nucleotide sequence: TGTGCCACAACGCCCGGCAGGGGGGGGACAACACCGTCTTGGAATGAGCAGTTCTTC.

CDR3 amino acids: CASSLNGQGSGANVLTF. The CDR3 DNA reads as TGTGCCAGCAGCTTAAACGGGCAGGGCTCTGGGGCCAACGTCCTGACTTTC. The chain employs TRBV13 and TRBJ2-6; perhaps TRBD1 as D (5 bases). Germline CDR1 reads PRHDT; CDR2 reads FYEKMQ (reference sequence). The CDR3 runs to 17 residues. V was pared by 2 bases and J by 0 bases, with 11 bases between.

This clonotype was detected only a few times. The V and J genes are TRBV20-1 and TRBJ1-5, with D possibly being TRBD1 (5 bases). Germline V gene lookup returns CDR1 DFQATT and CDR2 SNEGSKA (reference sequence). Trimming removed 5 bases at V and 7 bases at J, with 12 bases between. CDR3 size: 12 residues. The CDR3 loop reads CSAHGGVQPQHF. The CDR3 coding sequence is TGCAGTGCTCATGGGGGGGTCCAGCCCCAGCATTTT.

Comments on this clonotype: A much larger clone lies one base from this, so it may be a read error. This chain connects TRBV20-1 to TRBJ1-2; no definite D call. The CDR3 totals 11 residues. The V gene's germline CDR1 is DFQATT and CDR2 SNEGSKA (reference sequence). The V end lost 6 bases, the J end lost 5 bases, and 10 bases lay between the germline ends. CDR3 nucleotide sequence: TGCAGTGCAGGAAAGCAATATGGCTACACCTTC. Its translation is CSAGKQYGYTF.

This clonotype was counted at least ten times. In nucleotides, the CDR3 is TGTGCCAGCAATCGGGGACACGAGCAGTACTTC. It codes for CASNRGHEQYF. The chain recombines TRBV6-1 with TRBJ2-7, with D tentatively TRBD1 or TRBD2 (5 bases each). This CDR3 has 11 amino acids. V was trimmed by 7 bases and J by 5 bases, leaving 9 bases between them. The germline gives CDR1 MNHNS, CDR2 SASEGT.

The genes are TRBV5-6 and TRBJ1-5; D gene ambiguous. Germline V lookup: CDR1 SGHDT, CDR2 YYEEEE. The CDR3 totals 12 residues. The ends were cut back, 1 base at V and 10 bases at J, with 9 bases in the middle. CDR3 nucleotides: TGTGCCAGCAGCTTGCCCCCCGGACCCCAGCATTTT. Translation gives CASSLPPGPQHF.

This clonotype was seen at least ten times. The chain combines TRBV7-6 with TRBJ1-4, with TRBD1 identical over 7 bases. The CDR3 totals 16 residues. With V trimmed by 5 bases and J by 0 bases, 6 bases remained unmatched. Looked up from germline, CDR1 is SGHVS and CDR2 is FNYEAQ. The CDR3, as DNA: TGTGCCAGCAGCGACACCGGGACAGCAACTAATGAAAAACTGTTTTTT. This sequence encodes CASSDTGTATNEKLFF.

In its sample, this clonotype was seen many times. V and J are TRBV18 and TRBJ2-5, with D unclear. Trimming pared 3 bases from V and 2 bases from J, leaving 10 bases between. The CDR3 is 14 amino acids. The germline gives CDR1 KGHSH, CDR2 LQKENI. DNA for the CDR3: TGTGCCAGCTCACCCAACGGACCGCAAGAGACCCAGTACTTC. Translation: CASSPNGPQETQYF.

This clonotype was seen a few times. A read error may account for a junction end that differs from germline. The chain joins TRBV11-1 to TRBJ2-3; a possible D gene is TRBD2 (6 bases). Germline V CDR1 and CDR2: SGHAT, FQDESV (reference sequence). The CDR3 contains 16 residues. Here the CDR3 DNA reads TGTGCCAACAGCCTATTGGGGGAGGTGCCCACAGATACGCAGTATTTT. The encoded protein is CANSLLGEVPTDTQYF.

The CDR3 region is CASSRTGGLYNEQFF. CDR3 DNA: TGTGCCAGCAGTCGGACAGGGGGACTCTACAATGAGCAGTTCTTC. The rearrangement links TRBV27 to TRBJ2-1; 10 nucleotides line up with TRBD1. Trimming took 5 bases from V and 3 from J; bases not matched to a gene: 4. CDR1 and CDR2 (germline): MNHEY, SMNVEV (reference sequence). This CDR3 spans 15 amino acids.

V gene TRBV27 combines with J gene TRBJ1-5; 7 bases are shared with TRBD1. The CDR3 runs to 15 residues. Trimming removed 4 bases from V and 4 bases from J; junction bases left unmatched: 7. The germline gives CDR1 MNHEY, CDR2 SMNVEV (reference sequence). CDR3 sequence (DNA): TGTGCCAGCAGTTCCTTGATGGGACAGAATCAGCCCCAGCATTTT. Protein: CASSSLMGQNQPQHF.

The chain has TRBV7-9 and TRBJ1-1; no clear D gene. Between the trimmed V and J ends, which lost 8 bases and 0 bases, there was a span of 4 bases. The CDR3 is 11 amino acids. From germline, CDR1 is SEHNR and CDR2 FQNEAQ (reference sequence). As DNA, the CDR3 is TGTGCCAGCGCGATGAACACTGAAGCTTTCTTT. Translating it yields CASAMNTEAFF.

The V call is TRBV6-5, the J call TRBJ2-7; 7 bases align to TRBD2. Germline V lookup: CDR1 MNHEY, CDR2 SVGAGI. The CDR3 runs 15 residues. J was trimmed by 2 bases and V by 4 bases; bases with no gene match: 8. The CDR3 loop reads CASSFRSGGAYEQYF. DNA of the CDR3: TGTGCCAGCAGTTTTCGTTCGGGAGGAGCCTACGAGCAGTACTTC.

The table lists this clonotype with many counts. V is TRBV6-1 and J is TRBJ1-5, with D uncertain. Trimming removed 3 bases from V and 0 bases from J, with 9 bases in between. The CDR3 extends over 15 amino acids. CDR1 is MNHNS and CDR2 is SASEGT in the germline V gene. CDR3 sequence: CASSETRNSNQPQHF. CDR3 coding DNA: TGTGCCAGCAGTGAGACACGTAATAGCAATCAGCCCCAGCATTTT.

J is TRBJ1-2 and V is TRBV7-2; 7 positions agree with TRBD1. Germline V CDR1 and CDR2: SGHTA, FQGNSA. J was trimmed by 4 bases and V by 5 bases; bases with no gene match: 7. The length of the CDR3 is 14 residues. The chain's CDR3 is CASSTGQALYGYTF. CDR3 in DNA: TGTGCCAGCAGCACAGGACAGGCCCTCTATGGCTACACCTTC.

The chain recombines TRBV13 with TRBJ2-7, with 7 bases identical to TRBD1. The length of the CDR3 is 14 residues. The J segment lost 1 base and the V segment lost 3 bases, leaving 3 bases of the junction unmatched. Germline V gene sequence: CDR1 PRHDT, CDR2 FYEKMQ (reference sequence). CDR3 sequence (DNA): TGTGCCAGCAGCTTTAAGGACAGGTCCTACGAGCAGTACTTC. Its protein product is CASSFKDRSYEQYF.